This T cell receptor (beta chain) was documented in a study of blood T cell repertoires in COVID-19 (dated by TCRdb to about 2020). Notes on the research overall: Samples from collaborators originated in the United States, Italy and Spain and spanned both the acute and convalescent phases of COVID-19. A de-identified subject ID, COVID-19 status, age in years and sex were almost always included in the sample metadata. The material from the prospective study consisted of cDNA or gDNA derived from T cells, B-cell-depleted T cells, or PBMCs. Deeply sampled blood TCRbeta repertoires from subjects exposed to, actively infected with, or recovered from COVID-19 were included in the dataset. Samples were obtained from the ongoing ImmuneRACE study (first 160 participants) and from 1,200 or so subjects provided by 6 global collaborators. A freely available public database, intended as a resource for researchers studying the immune response to SARS-CoV-2, is where the repertoires were released. HLA class I and class II types, where available, came from metadata supplied by the sample provider rather than from assay-based typing.

TCRbeta CDR3 regions were amplified from genomic DNA by means of the immunoSEQ Assay, a bias-controlled multiplex PCR. The published analysis was carried out like this. Within the assay, amplification of reference gene primers was used to estimate how many nucleated cells each sample contained. To quantify the absolute abundance of each unique TCRbeta CDR3 rearrangement, sequence reads were collapsed and filtered. For each sample, productive Simpson clonality was calculated as the square root of Simpson's diversity index over productive rearrangements. TCRdb limited this immuneACCESS table to in-frame rearrangements with V and J called. A share of clones is missing; checked studies link under half to unresolved V genes, and the rest is unexplained. That table is the source of V, J and clone size, and D and trimming were worked out from the DNA. The sample includes more than 200,000 clones, with around 88% observed a single time. The biggest ten clones account for approximately 8.6% of the sample.

V trim: 7 bases; J trim: 5 bases; unmatched bases: 12. The CDR3 sequence holds 16 residues, the cysteine and phenylalanine included. Of all the DNA, just the CDR3 is kept, 48 bases in frame from base 1. CDR1 LNHDA and CDR2 SQIVND were looked up in the germline V gene (reference sequence). About this clone itself: The antigen it binds to is not known. It has no much larger one-base neighbor in the sample; base qualities were not kept.

Collaborating institutions collected whole blood in K2EDTA tubes following their own protocols. For TCRbeta analysis, collaborators shipped samples in one of three forms: frozen whole blood, isolated PBMCs, or DNA extracted from either of those sample types. The full study reports these points: Clinical and demographic metadata were provided uncurated, with the amount varying by source and participant.

The sample comprised peripheral blood. The rearranged chain carries TRBV19 and TRBJ1-5; TRBD1 lines up with 9 middle nucleotides. This receptor was identified in a middle-aged man with active or convalescent COVID-19. The CDR3 region reads CASTSGPGQGYQPQHF. The DNA reads as follows: TGTGCCAGTACCTCGGGGCCGGGACAGGGATATCAGCCCCAGCATTTT. Extended through the reference TRBV19 and TRBJ1-5 proteins, this CDR3 yields the full variable domain: DGGITQSPKYLFRKEGQNVTLSCEQNLNHDAMYWYRQDPGQGLRLIYYSQIVNDFQKGDIAEGYSVSREKKESFPLTVTSAQKNPTAFYLCASTSGPGQGYQPQHFGDGTRLSIL.